The 9 T cell receptor beta chains below were found in one sample sequenced in a study of blood T cells in healthy people across ages (dated by TCRdb to between 2014 and 2016). Libraries came from 5' RACE. The reads were generated on an Illumina HiSeq 2500. A second PCR of roughly 6 to 12 cycles was run with a J-beta primer mix and a sample-barcoded 5' primer. The public reads were reprocessed in TCRdb via fastp at Q25 and MiXCR, keeping in-frame beta chains. Here each entry gathers all rows of one CDR3 protein and keeps the most common genes and DNA. This sample has roughly 550,000 distinct CDR3 sequences in its table, and 24% of those were observed once. The ten largest make up around 10% of the sample. This same sample was also part of a study on T cells of mothers and their children.

What was sequenced was blood. The origin of the receptors is a boy aged 5 to 17 in good health.

Ten or more counts support this clonotype. The rearrangement uses TRBV4-2 and TRBJ2-2; D may be TRBD1 or TRBD2 (5 bases each). This CDR3 has 17 amino acids. CDR1 and CDR2 (germline): LGHNA, YNFKEQ. V lost 0 bases and J lost 4, with 15 bases in between. DNA for the CDR3: TGTGCCAGCAGCCAAGACTGTGGGGGAGCTCGCACCGGGGAGCTGTTTTTT. This sequence encodes CASSQDCGGARTGELFF.

This clonotype has a handful of counts. The chain employs TRBV4-2 and TRBJ2-5; the match to TRBD2 covers 10 bases. The CDR3 sequence is 16 residues long. Germline values: CDR1 LGHNA, CDR2 YNFKEQ. Trimming removed 0 bases from V and 4 bases from J; junction bases left unmatched: 5. CDR3 protein: CASSQEGLAGAETQYF. Here the CDR3 DNA reads TGTGCCAGCAGCCAAGAAGGCCTAGCGGGAGCAGAGACCCAGTACTTC.

The J gene is TRBJ2-6, the V gene TRBV7-2; a possible D gene is TRBD1 (6 bases). The germline CDR1 and CDR2 sequences are SGHTA and FQGNSA. CDR3 length: 14 residues. Trimming removed 7 bases at V and 2 bases at J, with 9 bases between. DNA of the CDR3: TGTGCCAGCACCCCAGGGGCTGGGGCCAACGTCCTGACTTTC. This codes for CASTPGAGANVLTF.

This clonotype occurred a few times. V usage is TRBV24-1 and J usage is TRBJ2-5; TRBD1 aligns across 9 bases. Trimming removed 1 base from V and 5 bases from J; junction bases left unmatched: 7. Germline-derived CDR1 and CDR2 are KGHDR and SFDVKD. The CDR3 spans 16 residues. CDR3 nucleotides: TGTGCCACCAGTGATTTACGGGACAGGGATGTGGAGACCCAGTACTTC. It specifies CATSDLRDRDVETQYF.

The chain combines TRBV7-6 with TRBJ1-4, with TRBD1 matching over 7 bases. The CDR3 loop spans 15 amino acids. J lost 5 bases, V lost 0 bases, and 3 bases had no gene match. CDR1 SGHVS and CDR2 FNYEAQ come from the germline V gene. The CDR3 region has the DNA TGTGCCAGCAGCTTAGCCCTGACAGGGAATGAAAAACTGTTTTTT. Its protein product is CASSLALTGNEKLFF.

This clonotype was picked up one time. V gene TRBV6-2 or TRBV6-3 combines with J gene TRBJ2-5, with a tentative D call TRBD1 (6 bases). The length of the CDR3 is 16 residues. CDR1 and CDR2 from the germline V gene are MNHEY and SVGEGT. The V and J ends lost 0 bases and 4 bases respectively, with 15 bases between them. CDR3 coding DNA: TGTGCCAGCAGTTACTCGATATCAGGGGCTCGAGAGACCCAGTACTTC. Amino acid sequence: CASSYSISGARETQYF.

This clonotype showed up just a few times. CDR3 nucleotide sequence: TGTGCCAGCTCACCCGTCTCGCAGGGGAGAGATGGCTACACCTTC. Encoded protein: CASSPVSQGRDGYTF. The rearrangement uses TRBV18 and TRBJ1-2, with D possibly matching TRBD1 (6 bases). The CDR3 length is 15 residues. Deletions cut 3 bases from V and 6 bases from J, with 17 bases between. Germline V CDR1 and CDR2: KGHSH, LQKENI. Supplemented by reference TRBV18 and TRBJ1-2, the full variable domain reads NAGVMQNPRHLVRRRGQEARLRCSPMKGHSHVYWYRQLPEEGLKFMVYLQKENIIDESGMPKERFSAEFPKEGPSILRIQQVVRGDSAAYFCASSPVSQGRDGYTFGSGTRLTVV.

This clonotype came up a few times. V is TRBV12-3 or TRBV12-4 and J is TRBJ2-5; the D gene could be TRBD1 or TRBD2 (6 bases each). The assigned J gene may be wrong: the sequence end matches TRBJ2-1 better. This CDR3 spans 17 amino acids. The CDR3 reads CASSLWGAMGSYNEQFF. As DNA, the CDR3 is TGTGCCAGCAGTTTATGGGGGGCCATGGGCTCCTACAATGAGCAGTTCTTC.

The chain couples TRBV6-2 or TRBV6-3 to TRBJ2-5; D perhaps matches TRBD2 (5 bases). Near its end, the DNA agrees better with TRBJ2-7, so the J call may be wrong. The germline CDR1 and CDR2 sequences are MNHEY and SVGEGT. This CDR3 contains 15 residues. CDR3 nucleotide sequence: TGTGCCAGCAGTGTGGGCTCAGCGGTCGCGTACGAGCAGTACTTC. Its protein product is CASSVGSAVAYEQYF.